A single sample gave rise to the 29 T cell receptor beta chains below, sequenced in a study of cytomegalovirus exposure and HLA in healthy donors. Primers included in the PCR were 60 Vbeta and 13 Jbeta primers. TCRdb keeps only in-frame clones here, not all; method: immunoSEQ multiplex PCR. The data contain just over 150,000 clones, around 80% of them singletons. Sequenced input: PBMCs. These receptors originate from a male donor in good health and CMV-seropositive.

The chain employs TRBV5-1 and TRBJ1-2; 9 nucleotides match TRBD1. The V gene's germline CDR1 is SGHRS and CDR2 YFSETQ. CDR3 length: 15 residues. V lost 3 bases and J lost 4; bases outside the gene matches: 7. CDR3: CASSSGTGLAYGYTF. The CDR3 bases are TGCGCCAGCAGCTCCGGGACAGGGTTGGCCTATGGCTACACCTTC.

This clone was counted once. CDR3 in DNA: TGTGCCACCAGCAGAGTTCCGAGTTTGGAGCAGTACTTC. Protein sequence: CATSRVPSLEQYF. This chain connects TRBV15 to TRBJ2-7, with D uncertain. The CDR3 loop spans 13 amino acids. Germline CDR1 LNHNV, CDR2 YYDKDF (reference sequence). Between the trimmed V and J ends, which lost 1 base and 7 bases, there was a span of 11 bases. Supplemented by reference TRBV15 and TRBJ2-7, the full variable domain reads DAMVIQNPRYQVTQFGKPVTLSCSQTLNHNVMYWYQQKSSQAPKLLFHYYDKDFNNEADTPDNFQSRRPNTSFCFLDIRSPGLGDTAMYLCATSRVPSLEQYFGPGTRLTVT.

As DNA, the CDR3 is TGTGCCAGCAGCTTACAATCCAATCAGCCCCAGCATTTT. It encodes CASSLQSNQPQHF. This chain uses TRBV7-2 with TRBJ1-5; D is ambiguous. Germline CDR1 SGHTA, CDR2 FQGNSA. Between the trimmed V and J ends, which lost 2 bases and 3 bases, there was a span of 5 bases. The CDR3 consists of 13 residues.

The gene calls are TRBV5-6 and TRBJ1-2, with 7 bases that match TRBD1. The CDR3 runs to 14 residues. The trim removed 2 bases at V and 4 bases at J, leaving 5 bases unmatched. CDR1 is SGHDT and CDR2 is YYEEEE in the germline V gene. In DNA, the CDR3 is TGTGCCAGCAGCTTAGGGACAGACCCCTATGGCTACACCTTC. Translating it yields CASSLGTDPYGYTF.

The chain links TRBV6-6 to TRBJ1-2; possible D gene TRBD1, 6 bases. Germline CDR1 is MNHNY and CDR2 is SVGAGI (reference sequence). The V end lost 8 bases, the J end lost 2 bases, and 15 bases lay between the germline ends. This CDR3 comprises 14 residues. CDR3: CASRAGGPNYGYTF. Written as DNA, the CDR3 is TGTGCCAGCCGGGCGGGGGGGCCAAACTATGGCTACACCTTC.

J is TRBJ2-7 and V is TRBV27, with D possibly being TRBD2 (5 bases). This CDR3 comprises 15 residues. V shed 3 bases and J shed 9 bases, with 21 bases lying between them. The germline CDR1 and CDR2 sequences are MNHEY and SMNVEV (reference sequence). The CDR3 is CASSFQERLREGQYF. CDR3 nucleotides: TGTGCCAGCAGTTTTCAGGAGCGATTACGAGAGGGGCAGTACTTC.

This clone was observed a few times. The V call is TRBV11-2, the J call TRBJ2-3, with 10 bases that match TRBD2. The CDR3 spans 15 residues. Germline CDR1 and CDR2: SGHAT and FQNNGV. V dropped 5 bases and J dropped 4; count of bases not matched to a gene: 6. The CDR3 region has the DNA TGTGCCAGCAGCCCACTAGCGGGAATATCAGATACGCAGTATTTT. Its protein product is CASSPLAGISDTQYF.

The chain carries TRBV7-9 and TRBJ2-6; 7 positions match TRBD2. The J segment lost 0 bases and the V segment lost 3 bases, leaving 2 bases of the junction unmatched. The CDR3 length is 16 residues. Germline-derived CDR1 and CDR2 are SEHNR and FQNEAQ (reference sequence). CDR3 sequence reads: CASSLGGNSGANVLTF. Here the CDR3 DNA reads TGTGCCAGCAGCTTGGGAGGGAACTCTGGGGCCAACGTCCTGACTTTC.

The chain uses TRBV9 and TRBJ2-7, with D possibly TRBD1 on 6 matching bases. Trimming removed 0 bases from V and 7 bases from J, with 14 bases in between. Germline CDR1 is SGDLS and CDR2 is YYNGEE. This CDR3 contains 14 residues. CDR3 sequence: CASSVGVDSREQYF. CDR3 nucleotide sequence: TGTGCCAGCAGCGTAGGCGTGGACAGTAGGGAGCAGTACTTC. Full variable domain (outside the CDR3, taken from reference TRBV9 and TRBJ2-7): DSGVTQTPKHLITATGQRVTLRCSPRSGDLSVYWYQQSLDQGLQFLIQYYNGEERAKGNILERFSAQQFPDLHSELNLSSLELGDSALYFCASSVGVDSREQYFGPGTRLTVT.

This clone was counted once. The chain is built from TRBV5-4 and TRBJ2-6; D unresolved. Looked up from germline, CDR1 is SGHNT and CDR2 is YYREEE (reference sequence). This CDR3 region has 15 residues. Trimming shortened V by 2 bases and J by 2 bases, and 8 bases separated the two germline ends. CDR3 nucleotide sequence: TGTGCCAGCAGCTTTTTTGGCCCTGGGGCCAACGTCCTGACTTTC. Its protein is CASSFFGPGANVLTF.

The J gene is TRBJ2-5, the V gene TRBV5-4; 7 positions agree with TRBD2. The trim removed 0 bases at V and 5 bases at J, leaving 4 bases unmatched. CDR3 length: 14 residues. Looked up from germline, CDR1 is SGHNT and CDR2 is YYREEE (reference sequence). Written as DNA, the CDR3 is TGTGCCAGCAGCTTGGCCGGCGGGGGTGAGACCCAGTACTTC. Translated, it gives CASSLAGGGETQYF.

CDR3 in amino acids: CASRPKGLDVYEQYF. CDR3 coding DNA: TGTGCCAGCAGGCCAAAGGGACTTGACGTCTACGAGCAGTACTTC. This chain uses TRBV9 with TRBJ2-7; perhaps TRBD2 as D (6 bases). The CDR3 length is 15 residues. Germline V gene lookup returns CDR1 SGDLS and CDR2 YYNGEE. Trimming removed 5 bases from V and 3 bases from J, with 18 bases in between.

The chain carries TRBV7-9 and TRBJ2-7; a weak D match, TRBD2 (5 bases). CDR3 length equals 16 residues. Looked up from germline, CDR1 is SEHNR and CDR2 is FQNEAQ (reference sequence). Trimming removed 5 bases from V and 3 bases from J, with 20 bases in between. The DNA of the CDR3 is TGTGCCAGCAGCGACGCAGCTAGGCTAGCCTTCTACGAGCAGTACTTC. This codes for CASSDAARLAFYEQYF.

The rearrangement joins TRBV18 to TRBJ2-5; unclear D gene. Near its end, the DNA agrees better with TRBJ2-7, so the J call may be wrong. The CDR3 sequence is 12 residues long. The V gene's germline CDR1 is KGHSH and CDR2 LQKENI. The CDR3 sequence: CASSVRLYEQYF. In DNA, the CDR3 is TGTGCCAGCTCGGTGAGACTCTACGAGCAGTACTTC.

The rearrangement joins TRBV5-1 to TRBJ2-3; 8 bases are a match to TRBD1. This CDR3 is built from 15 residues. Germline lookup yields CDR1 SGHRS and CDR2 YFSETQ. J gave up 3 bases and V 4 bases, and 7 bases lay outside the gene matches. CDR3: CASSTGTGRTDTQYF. As DNA, the CDR3 is TGCGCCAGCAGCACCGGGACAGGCAGGACAGATACGCAGTATTTT.

The rearrangement uses TRBV14 and TRBJ1-1, with 7 positions matching TRBD1. Germline V gene data show CDR1 as SGHDN and CDR2 as FVKESK. V lost 4 bases, J lost 1 base, and 0 bases stayed unmatched. CDR3 length: 13 amino acids. The DNA for the CDR3 is TGTGCCAGCAGCCCAGGGGGGAACACTGAAGCTTTCTTT. Translation: CASSPGGNTEAFF.

This chain links TRBV7-9 with TRBJ1-2; perhaps TRBD1 as D (6 bases). Per germline, CDR1 SEHNR and CDR2 FQNEAQ (reference sequence). This CDR3 spans 13 amino acids. V was pared by 3 bases and J by 4 bases, with 9 bases between. CDR3 protein: CASSLDRSYGYTF. The CDR3 DNA is TGTGCCAGCAGCTTGGACAGATCCTATGGCTACACCTTC.

This clone was found once. One junction end disagrees with the germline gene, perhaps due to a read error. The chain combines TRBV4-3 with TRBJ2-7, with TRBD2 as a possible D gene (6 bases). The CDR3 covers 16 residues. CDR1 LGHNA and CDR2 YSLEER come from the germline V gene. The CDR3 spells CASSQGTGGSTYGQYF. CDR3 coding DNA: TGCGCCAGCAGCCAAGGAACAGGAGGGTCTACCTACGGGCAGTACTTC.

The chain links TRBV4-1 to TRBJ1-4; D uncertain. Trimming took off 1 base at V and 5 bases at J, with 8 bases between the two ends. CDR3 length: 14 amino acids. Germline V gene sequence: CDR1 MGHRA, CDR2 YSYEKL. The CDR3 spells CASSQGGGNEKLFF. The CDR3 DNA sequence: TGCGCCAGCAGCCAAGGGGGAGGGAATGAAAAACTGTTTTTT.

The rearrangement uses TRBV10-3 and TRBJ1-2, with 10 bases that match TRBD1. Looked up from germline, CDR1 is ENHRY and CDR2 is SYGVKD. There are 12 residues in the CDR3. The V segment lost 6 bases and the J segment 8 bases; nucleotides outside the gene matches: 3. This CDR3 is CAIRPTGGGYTF. DNA for the CDR3: TGTGCCATCAGACCGACAGGGGGCGGCTACACCTTC.

This rearrangement joins TRBV7-2 to TRBJ2-1; D may be TRBD2 (6 bases). The CDR3 runs to 15 residues. V was shortened by 4 bases and J by 8 bases, with 18 bases between the two germline ends. Germline CDR1 and CDR2: SGHTA and FQGNSA. The CDR3 loop reads CASSSPTSIYDEQFF. CDR3 nucleotide sequence: TGTGCCAGCAGCTCCCCGACTAGTATTTACGATGAGCAGTTCTTC.

The chain is built from TRBV6-6 and TRBJ1-1; D unclear. Germline V gene sequence: CDR1 MNHNY, CDR2 SVGAGI (reference sequence). The ends were cut back, 2 bases at V and 4 bases at J, with 11 bases in the middle. The length of the CDR3 is 14 residues. DNA of the CDR3: TGTGCCAGCAGTTACGGACTACTTAGCACTGAAGCTTTCTTT. Translation gives CASSYGLLSTEAFF.

V and J are TRBV28 and TRBJ2-7; 9 bases are a match to TRBD1. The CDR3 is 17 amino acids. Germline V lookup: CDR1 MDHEN, CDR2 SYDVKM. The V and J ends lost 4 bases and 5 bases, in that order; junction bases with no gene match: 15. This chain's CDR3 is CASSSIPRDRESDEQYF. The DNA for the CDR3 is TGTGCCAGCAGTTCCATCCCCCGGGACAGGGAATCTGACGAGCAGTACTTC. The full variable domain, its missing parts supplied by reference TRBV28 and TRBJ2-7, is DVKVTQSSRYLVKRTGEKVFLECVQDMDHENMFWYRQDPGLGLRLIYFSYDVKMKEKGDIPEGYSVSREKKERFSLILESASTNQTSMYLCASSSIPRDRESDEQYFGPGTRLTVT.

The chain carries TRBV19 and TRBJ2-3, with unresolved D. The germline CDR1 and CDR2 sequences are LNHDA and SQIVND (reference sequence). The V and J ends lost 5 bases and 0 bases respectively, with 18 bases between them. The CDR3 totals 17 residues. As DNA, the CDR3 is TGTGCCAGTAGTTCGCTAGGCGGCGGTACTAGCACAGATACGCAGTATTTT. Amino acid sequence: CASSSLGGGTSTDTQYF.

The chain is built from TRBV11-3 and TRBJ2-1, with D unresolved. V lost 4 bases, J lost 6 bases, and 7 bases lay in between. Germline loops: CDR1 SGHNT, CDR2 YENEEA. This CDR3 region has 12 residues. The CDR3 spells CASSSPSNEQFF. DNA of the CDR3: TGTGCCAGCAGCTCTCCTAGCAATGAGCAGTTCTTC. Filled out from reference TRBV11-3 and TRBJ2-1, the complete variable domain reads EAGVVQSPRYKIIEKKQPVAFWCNPISGHNTLYWYLQNLGQGPELLIRYENEEAVDDSQLPKDRFSAERLKGVDSTLKIQPAELGDSAVYLCASSSPSNEQFFGPGTRLTVL.

The chain couples TRBV19 to TRBJ1-2; D might be TRBD1 (6 bases). This CDR3 is built from 14 residues. Germline loops: CDR1 LNHDA, CDR2 SQIVND (reference sequence). V gave up 4 bases and J gave up 3 bases, with 12 bases separating them. The CDR3 region is CASSTTGKHYGYTF. CDR3 DNA sequence: TGTGCCAGTAGTACCACAGGGAAGCACTATGGCTACACCTTC.

This chain joins TRBV10-3 and TRBJ2-2, with D unclear. The CDR3 is 14 amino acids. Germline V gene sequence: CDR1 ENHRY, CDR2 SYGVKD. Between the trimmed V and J ends, which lost 7 bases and 4 bases, there was a span of 13 bases. DNA for the CDR3: TGTGCCATCATGGCGGTATCGGGCACCGGGGAGCTGTTTTTT. Protein sequence: CAIMAVSGTGELFF.

The sample holds a few counts of this clone. The chain uses TRBV28 and TRBJ2-2, with D unclear. The CDR3 length is 13 residues. Germline-derived CDR1 and CDR2 are MDHEN and SYDVKM. The V and J ends lost 5 bases and 3 bases respectively, with 7 bases between them. CDR3 residues: CASSPPYTGELFF. The CDR3 nucleotides are TGTGCCAGCAGTCCCCCTTACACCGGGGAGCTGTTTTTT.

V gene TRBV11-3 combines with J gene TRBJ1-3; perhaps TRBD1 as D (5 bases). Trimming shortened V by 7 bases and J by 2 bases, and 9 bases separated the two germline ends. The V gene's germline CDR1 is SGHNT and CDR2 YENEEA. CDR3 size: 13 residues. The DNA of the CDR3 is TGTGCCAGCACGGGGGTGGCTGGAAACACCATATATTTT. Its protein is CASTGVAGNTIYF.